What follows are 9 T cell receptor beta chains derived from one specimen sequenced in a study of blood T cell repertoires in COVID-19. Method: immunoSEQ multiplex PCR; TCRdb's copy keeps in-frame clones and lacks some. This table holds 200,000 to 300,000 clones, about 90% found once. Sample: peripheral blood. Receptor source: a woman between 35 and 50 years old with acute or convalescent COVID-19.

The V gene is TRBV6-6, the J gene TRBJ2-3; D remains ambiguous. The CDR3 runs to 14 residues. Germline V gives CDR1 MNHNY, CDR2 SVGAGI (reference sequence). Trimming cost V 6 bases and J 3 bases, with 13 bases left between them. For the CDR3, the DNA is TGTGCCAGCAGCAGGATGATTGCGACAGATACGCAGTATTTT. This sequence encodes CASSRMIATDTQYF.

The chain joins TRBV10-3 to TRBJ2-7, with D tentatively TRBD2 (7 bases). The V and J ends lost 10 bases and 5 bases respectively, with 21 bases between them. Germline CDR1 reads ENHRY; CDR2 reads SYGVKD. The CDR3 spans 14 residues. The CDR3 nucleotides read TGTGCCACATCCGGGGGGCAGGGGAGGAACGAGCAGTACGTC. Amino acid sequence: CATSGGQGRNEQYV.

This clone turned up a few times. This chain links TRBV6-5 with TRBJ1-4, with 7 positions matching TRBD1. This CDR3 comprises 15 residues. Germline CDR1 reads MNHEY; CDR2 reads SVGAGI. V shed 6 bases and J 5 bases; nucleotides not matched to a gene: 9. CDR3 nucleotides: TGTGCCAGCAGCCTCGACCGGGACAGCAATGAAAAACTGTTTTTT. Translation gives CASSLDRDSNEKLFF.

This clone was recorded once. This chain joins TRBV6-5 and TRBJ2-2; 9 bases match TRBD1. Trimming cost V 0 bases and J 8 bases; bases outside gene matches: 4. The CDR3 sequence is 15 residues long. CDR1 and CDR2 from the germline V gene are MNHEY and SVGAGI. The CDR3 nucleotides are TGTGCCAGCAGTTACTCTGGACAGGGGACTGGGGAGCTGTTTTTT. Its protein product is CASSYSGQGTGELFF.

This rearrangement joins TRBV6-5 to TRBJ1-5; 7 bases are a match to TRBD1. Germline loops: CDR1 MNHEY, CDR2 SVGAGI. The CDR3 has 13 amino acids. The trim removed 6 bases at V and 7 bases at J, leaving 6 bases unmatched. For the CDR3, the DNA is TGTGCCAGCAGCATCGACAGGGAACAGCCCCAGCATTTT. Its protein product is CASSIDREQPQHF.

The chain is built from TRBV19 and TRBJ1-5, with D possibly matching TRBD1 (6 bases). Germline loops: CDR1 LNHDA, CDR2 SQIVND (reference sequence). Between the trimmed V and J ends, which lost 5 bases and 5 bases, there was a span of 10 bases. The CDR3 has 13 amino acids. Here the CDR3 DNA reads TGTGCCAGTAGTTGGGGGCGGTATCAGCCCCAGCATTTT. It encodes CASSWGRYQPQHF.

V and J are TRBV7-2 and TRBJ1-2; 7 bases line up with TRBD1. Germline loops: CDR1 SGHTA, CDR2 FQGNSA. This CDR3 region has 15 residues. V was pared by 1 base and J by 5 bases, with 7 bases of the junction left unmatched. CDR3 region: CASSLEPRGEYGYTF. For the CDR3, the DNA is TGTGCCAGCAGCTTAGAGCCCAGGGGGGAGTATGGCTACACCTTC.

This clone was recorded only once. The CDR3 nucleotides are TGTGCCAGCAGCGTATCCAGTAACAGCAATCAGCCCCAGCATTTT. It is translated as CASSVSSNSNQPQHF. The rearrangement joins TRBV9 to TRBJ1-5; D is undetermined. The CDR3 sequence is 15 residues long. CDR1 and CDR2 (germline): SGDLS, YYNGEE. V was pared by 1 base and J by 1 base, with 9 bases between.

This chain links TRBV9 with TRBJ1-2; TRBD1 matches 8 bases. Trimming at V came to 4 bases and at J to 5 bases, leaving 7 bases not matched to a gene. Germline lookup yields CDR1 SGDLS and CDR2 YYNGEE. The length of the CDR3 is 14 residues. CDR3 protein: CASSPGTGYYGYTF. The CDR3 region has the DNA TGTGCCAGCAGCCCCGGGACAGGCTATTATGGCTACACCTTC.